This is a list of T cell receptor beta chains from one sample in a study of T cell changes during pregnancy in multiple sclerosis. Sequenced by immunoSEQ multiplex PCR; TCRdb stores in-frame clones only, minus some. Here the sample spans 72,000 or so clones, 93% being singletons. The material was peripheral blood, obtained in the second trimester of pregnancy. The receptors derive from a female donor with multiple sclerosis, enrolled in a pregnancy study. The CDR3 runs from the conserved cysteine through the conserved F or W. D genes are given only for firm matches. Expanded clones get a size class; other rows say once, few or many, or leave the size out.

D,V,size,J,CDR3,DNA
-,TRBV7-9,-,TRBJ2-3,CASSPTGVSTDTQYF,TGTGCCAGCAGCCCCACGGGGGTCAGCACAGATACGCAGTATTTT
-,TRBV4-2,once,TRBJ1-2,CASSHANPGQVNRYTF,TGTGCCAGCAGCCACGCCAACCCGGGACAAGTGAATCGCTACACCTTC
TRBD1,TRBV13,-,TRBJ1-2,CASSSRIGTGKNYGYTF,TGTGCCAGCAGCTCCCGAATCGGGACAGGGAAAAACTATGGCTACACCTTC
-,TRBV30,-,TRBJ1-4,CAWDGGRSEKLFF,TGTGCCTGGGACGGTGGGAGGAGTGAAAAACTGTTTTTT
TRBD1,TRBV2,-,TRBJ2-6,CASSEWRTGVSGANVLTF,TGTGCCAGCAGTGAATGGCGGACAGGTGTCTCTGGGGCCAACGTCCTGACTTTC
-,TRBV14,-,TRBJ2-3,CASSLGLYTQYF,TGTGCCAGCAGCCTGGGACTCTATACGCAGTATTTT
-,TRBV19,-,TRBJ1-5,CASNDRPSNQPQHF,TGTGCCAGTAACGACAGGCCTAGCAATCAGCCCCAGCATTTT
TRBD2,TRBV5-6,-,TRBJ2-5,CATEIAGGMETQYF,TGTGCCACCGAGATAGCGGGAGGGATGGAGACCCAGTACTTC
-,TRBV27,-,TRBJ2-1,CASSFYNLLGNEQFF,TGTGCCAGCAGTTTTTACAATCTCCTTGGCAATGAGCAGTTCTTC
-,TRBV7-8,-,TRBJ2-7,CASSAGASGNKAYEQYF,TGTGCCAGCAGCGCAGGGGCTAGCGGCAATAAGGCCTACGAGCAGTACTTC
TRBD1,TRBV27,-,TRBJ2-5,CASSSTGGVETQYF,TGTGCCAGCAGTTCGACAGGGGGGGTAGAGACCCAGTACTTC
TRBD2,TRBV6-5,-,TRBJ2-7,CASSYDSGDSYEQYF,TGTGCCAGCAGTTACGATAGCGGGGATTCCTACGAGCAGTACTTC
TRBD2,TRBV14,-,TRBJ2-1,CASSRSGGVVINEQFF,TGTGCCAGCAGCCGTAGCGGGGGGGTTGTTATAAATGAGCAGTTCTTC
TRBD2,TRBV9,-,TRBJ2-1,CASSITSSGRYNEQFF,TGTGCCAGCAGCATAACCTCTAGCGGGAGGTACAATGAGCAGTTCTTC
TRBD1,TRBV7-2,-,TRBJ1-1,CASSPRRRQGLTEAFF,TGTGCCAGCAGCCCACGGAGACGACAGGGTTTGACTGAAGCTTTCTTT
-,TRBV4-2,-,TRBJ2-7,CASSQDSNSYEQYF,TGTGCCAGCAGCCAAGACAGTAACTCCTACGAGCAGTACTTC
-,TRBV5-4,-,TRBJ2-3,CASSRRGSLRDTQYF,TGTGCCAGCAGCCGACGGGGGAGCCTACGAGATACGCAGTATTTT
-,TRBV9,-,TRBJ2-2,CASSAEVFTGELFF,TGTGCCAGCAGCGCTGAGGTATTCACCGGGGAGCTGTTTTTT
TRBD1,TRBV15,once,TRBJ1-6,CATSREGQKNSPLHF,TGTGCCACCAGCAGAGAGGGACAGAAAAATTCACCCCTCCACTTT
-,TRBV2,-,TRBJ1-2,CASASTGVYGYTF,TGTGCCAGCGCTAGCACTGGCGTATATGGCTACACCTTC
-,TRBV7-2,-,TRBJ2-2,CASSLYTFYTGELFF,TGTGCCAGCAGCTTATATACATTTTACACCGGGGAGCTGTTTTTT
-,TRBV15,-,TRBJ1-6,CATSRGGRTAGLTSPLHF,TGTGCCACCAGCAGAGGGGGCCGAACGGCGGGGCTCACTTCACCCCTCCACTTT
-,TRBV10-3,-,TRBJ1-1,CAISDIGGNTEAFF,TGTGCCATCAGTGATATCGGGGGGAACACTGAAGCTTTCTTT
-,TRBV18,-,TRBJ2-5,CASSPRASQETQYF,TGTGCCAGCTCACCACGGGCCAGCCAAGAGACCCAGTACTTC
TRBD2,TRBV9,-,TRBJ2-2,CASSVWREITGELFF,TGTGCCAGCAGCGTGTGGCGGGAGATCACCGGGGAGCTGTTTTTT
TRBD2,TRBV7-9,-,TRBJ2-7,CASSPTSGGSLPGEQYF,TGTGCCAGCAGCCCGACTAGCGGGGGGTCCCTCCCGGGGGAGCAGTACTTC
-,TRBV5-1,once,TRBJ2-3,CASSLAAGGTTDTQYF,TGCGCCAGCAGCTTGGCGGCGGGCGGAACCACAGATACGCAGTATTTT
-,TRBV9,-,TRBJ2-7,CASSVELVELVVPPRFYEQYF,TGTGCCAGCAGCGTAGAATTGGTGGAACTAGTAGTTCCCCCAAGATTTTACGAGCAGTACTTC
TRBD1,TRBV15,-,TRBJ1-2,CATSREPPDRAEGYTF,TGTGCCACCAGCAGAGAGCCCCCCGACAGGGCGGAAGGCTACACCTTC
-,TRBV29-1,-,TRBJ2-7,CSVEGRGDEQYF,TGCAGCGTTGAGGGCAGGGGCGACGAGCAGTACTTC
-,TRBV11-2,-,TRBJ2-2,CASSSASGELFF,TGTGCCAGCAGCTCCGCGAGCGGGGAGCTGTTTTTT
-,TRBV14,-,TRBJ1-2,CASSHPRELGYTF,TGTGCCAGCAGCCACCCCCGCGAACTCGGCTACACCTTC
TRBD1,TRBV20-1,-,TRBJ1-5,CSARTGQPQHF,TGCAGTGCTAGGACAGGGCAGCCCCAGCATTTT
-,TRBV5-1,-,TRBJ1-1,CASGGTDEAFF,TGCGCCAGCGGGGGGACGGATGAAGCTTTCTTT
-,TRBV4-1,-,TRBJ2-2,CASSQAGALTGELFF,TGCGCCAGCAGCCAAGCAGGGGCGCTTACCGGGGAGCTGTTTTTT
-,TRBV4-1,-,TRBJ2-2,CASSLQEYTGELFF,TGCGCCAGCAGCCTGCAAGAGTACACCGGGGAGCTGTTTTTT